This T cell receptor beta chain came from a study of cytomegalovirus exposure and HLA in healthy donors. Study observations and caveats: TRBV6-2, TRBV6-3 and other indistinguishable V segments were excluded. Sequencing likely caused a cluster of highly shared sequence variants. The records held CMV serostatus as the only immune exposure information.

V lost 1 base to trimming and J lost 9 bases; unmatched junction nucleotides: 3. The V gene's germline CDR1 is SGHAT and CDR2 FQDESV (reference sequence). This CDR3 has 14 residues. Primers included in the PCR were 60 Vbeta and 13 Jbeta primers. The assay was immunoSEQ multiplex PCR, and TCRdb's table has in-frame clones only and misses some. Here the sample spans 150,000 to 170,000 clones, about 68% being singletons. Concerning this clone: No antigen is known for it.

This chain joins TRBV11-1 and TRBJ2-1; 10 nucleotides agree with TRBD1. The TCR was taken from a man aged 30-40 years in good health and CMV-seronegative. The sequencing input was PBMCs. The CDR3 DNA sequence: TGTGCCAGCAGCTTAGGGGGACAGGGGATTGAGCAGTTCTTC. Translating gives CASSLGGQGIEQFF.